The entry that follows covers one T cell receptor (beta chain) sequence. This clonotype has at least ten counts. No antigen is known for it. No much larger clone exists at a distance of one base, and base qualities are not known. This specimen belongs to a study of T cell repertoires in cytomegalovirus infection (dated by TCRdb to 2018 to 2020). Background on the whole study: Because public TCR beta signatures pointed to carriage of CMV infection together with the matching HLA type, the HLA type of each donor mattered for the analysis.

Spanning cysteine to phenylalanine, the CDR3 consists of 13 amino acids. The sequence is cut down to CDR3 DNA, 39 bases in frame from base 1. CDR1 and CDR2 are drawn from the germline V gene: SGHNT, YENEEA. The junction shows trimming of 5 bases on V and 3 bases on J, plus 10 bases between the germline ends. Sequencing used an Illumina HiSeq 1500. TCRdb reprocessed the public reads (quality trimming at Q25 with fastp, clone calling with MiXCR) and kept in-frame beta chains. Each record represents a unique CDR3 protein, reported with the most common genes and DNA among its rows. This sample is represented by approximately 180,000 distinct CDR3 sequences; approximately 19% of them were singletons. The ten largest clonotypes hold 2.5% to 3% of the sample. Findings and caveats that apply to the study as a whole: The ex vivo response was dominated by HLA-C-restricted CMV-specific TCR beta clonotypes, which also provided the single most frequent clonotype in two of eight donors. In both this cohort and an independent roughly 350-donor cohort, the cumulative frequency of public TCR beta family members distinguished carriers of CMV infection plus the relevant HLA type.

This chain is built from TRBV11-3 and TRBJ1-1, with TRBD1 as a weak D call on 5 bases. The receptor was derived from a human donor in good health (CMV status not recorded). Some clones in this sample may be carry-over from other donors' samples. The sequencing input was PBMCs. The CDR3 reads CASSRGGDTEAFF. The nucleotides are TGTGCCAGCAGCCGTGGGGGAGACACTGAAGCTTTCTTT.